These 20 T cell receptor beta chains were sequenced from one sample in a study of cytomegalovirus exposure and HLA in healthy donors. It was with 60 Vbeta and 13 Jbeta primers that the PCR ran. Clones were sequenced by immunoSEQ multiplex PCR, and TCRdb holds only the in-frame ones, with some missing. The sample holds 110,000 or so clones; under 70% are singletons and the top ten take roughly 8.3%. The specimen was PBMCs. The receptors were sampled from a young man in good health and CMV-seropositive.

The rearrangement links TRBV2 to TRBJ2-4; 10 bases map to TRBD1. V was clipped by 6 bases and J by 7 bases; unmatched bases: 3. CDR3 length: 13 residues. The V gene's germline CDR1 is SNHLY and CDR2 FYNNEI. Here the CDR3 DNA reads TGTGCCAGCAGCGTGGGACAGGGGAACATTCAGTACTTC. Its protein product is CASSVGQGNIQYF.

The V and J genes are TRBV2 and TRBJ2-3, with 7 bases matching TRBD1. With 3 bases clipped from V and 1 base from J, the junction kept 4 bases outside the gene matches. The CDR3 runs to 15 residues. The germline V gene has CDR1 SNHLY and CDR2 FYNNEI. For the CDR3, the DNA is TGTGCCAGCAGTGACCGACAGGGCCGCACAGATACGCAGTATTTT. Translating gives CASSDRQGRTDTQYF.

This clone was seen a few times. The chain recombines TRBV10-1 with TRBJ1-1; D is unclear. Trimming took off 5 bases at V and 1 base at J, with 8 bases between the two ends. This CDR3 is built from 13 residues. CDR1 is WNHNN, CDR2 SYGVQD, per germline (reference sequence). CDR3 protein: CASSFRRNTEAFF. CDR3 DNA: TGCGCCAGCAGTTTCAGAAGGAACACTGAAGCTTTCTTT.

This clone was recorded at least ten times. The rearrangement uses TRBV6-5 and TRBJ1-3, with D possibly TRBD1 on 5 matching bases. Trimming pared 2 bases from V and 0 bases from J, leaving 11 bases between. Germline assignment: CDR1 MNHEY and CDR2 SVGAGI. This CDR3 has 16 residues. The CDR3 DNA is TGTGCCAGCAGTTACCAGGACATTCGCTCTGGAAACACCATATATTTT. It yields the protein CASSYQDIRSGNTIYF.

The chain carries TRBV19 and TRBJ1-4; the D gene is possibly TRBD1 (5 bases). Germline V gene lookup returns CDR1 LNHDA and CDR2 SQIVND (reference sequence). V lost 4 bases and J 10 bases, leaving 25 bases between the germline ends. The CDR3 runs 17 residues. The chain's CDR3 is CASSNLYRTDPLGKLFF. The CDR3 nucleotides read TGTGCCAGTAGTAACCTATACAGGACGGATCCTTTGGGAAAACTGTTTTTT.

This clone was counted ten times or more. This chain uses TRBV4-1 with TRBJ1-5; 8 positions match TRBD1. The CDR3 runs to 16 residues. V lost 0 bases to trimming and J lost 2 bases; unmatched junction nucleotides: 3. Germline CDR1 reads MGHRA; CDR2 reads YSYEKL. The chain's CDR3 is CASSQDLTGGNQPQHF. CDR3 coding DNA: TGCGCCAGCAGCCAAGATCTGACAGGGGGCAATCAGCCCCAGCATTTT.

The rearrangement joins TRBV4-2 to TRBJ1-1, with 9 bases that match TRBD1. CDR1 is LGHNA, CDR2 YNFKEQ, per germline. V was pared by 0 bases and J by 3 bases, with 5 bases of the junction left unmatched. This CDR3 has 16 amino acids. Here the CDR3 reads CASSQEGTGSDTEAFF. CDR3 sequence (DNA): TGTGCCAGCAGCCAAGAAGGGACAGGGAGCGACACTGAAGCTTTCTTT.

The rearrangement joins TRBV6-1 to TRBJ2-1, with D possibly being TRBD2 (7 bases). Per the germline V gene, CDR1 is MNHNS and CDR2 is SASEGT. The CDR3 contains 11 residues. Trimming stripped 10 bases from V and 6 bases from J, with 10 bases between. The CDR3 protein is CATRGANEQFF. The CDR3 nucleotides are TGTGCCACCCGGGGGGCCAATGAGCAGTTCTTC.

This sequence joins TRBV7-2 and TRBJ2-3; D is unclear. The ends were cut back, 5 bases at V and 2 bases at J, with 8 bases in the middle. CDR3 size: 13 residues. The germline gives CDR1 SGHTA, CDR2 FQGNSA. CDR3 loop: CASSPRFTDTQYF. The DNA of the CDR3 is TGTGCCAGCAGCCCCAGATTCACAGATACGCAGTATTTT.

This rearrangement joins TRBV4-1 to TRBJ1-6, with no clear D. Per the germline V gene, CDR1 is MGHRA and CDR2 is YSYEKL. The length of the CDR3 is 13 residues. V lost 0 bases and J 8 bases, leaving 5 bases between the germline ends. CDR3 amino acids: CASSQDRDSPLHF. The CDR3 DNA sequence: TGCGCCAGCAGCCAAGATCGGGATTCACCCCTCCACTTT.

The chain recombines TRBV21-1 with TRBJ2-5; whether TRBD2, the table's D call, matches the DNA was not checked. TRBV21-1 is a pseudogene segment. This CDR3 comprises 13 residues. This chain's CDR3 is CASGGGDQETQYF. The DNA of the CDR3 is TGTGCCTCCGGAGGGGGGGACCAAGAGACCCAGTACTTC.

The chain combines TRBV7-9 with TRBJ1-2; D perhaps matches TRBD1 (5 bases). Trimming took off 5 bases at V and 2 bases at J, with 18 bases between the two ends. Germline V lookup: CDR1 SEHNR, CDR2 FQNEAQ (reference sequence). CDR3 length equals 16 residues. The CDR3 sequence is CASSPRGEGINYGYTF. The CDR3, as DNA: TGTGCCAGCAGCCCCCGTGGGGAGGGGATAAACTATGGCTACACCTTC. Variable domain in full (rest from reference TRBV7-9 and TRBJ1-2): DTGVSQNPRHKITKRGQNVTFRCDPISEHNRLYWYRQTLGQGPEFLTYFQNEAQLEKSRLLSDRFSAERPKGSFSTLEIQRTEQGDSAMYLCASSPRGEGINYGYTFGSGTRLTVV.

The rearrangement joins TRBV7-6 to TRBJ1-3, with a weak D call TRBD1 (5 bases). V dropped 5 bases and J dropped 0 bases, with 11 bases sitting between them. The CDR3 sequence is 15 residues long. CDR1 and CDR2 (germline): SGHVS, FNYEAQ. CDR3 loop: CASSALDSSGNTIYF. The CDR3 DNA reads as TGTGCCAGCAGCGCCCTTGACAGCTCTGGAAACACCATATATTTT.

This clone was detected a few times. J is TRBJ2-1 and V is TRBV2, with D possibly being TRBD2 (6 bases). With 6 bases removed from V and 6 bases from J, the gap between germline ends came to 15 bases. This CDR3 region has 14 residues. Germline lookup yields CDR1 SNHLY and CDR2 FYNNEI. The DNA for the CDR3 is TGTGCCAGCAGAAGACTAGTGGCGGGCAATGAGCAGTTCTTC. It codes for CASRRLVAGNEQFF.

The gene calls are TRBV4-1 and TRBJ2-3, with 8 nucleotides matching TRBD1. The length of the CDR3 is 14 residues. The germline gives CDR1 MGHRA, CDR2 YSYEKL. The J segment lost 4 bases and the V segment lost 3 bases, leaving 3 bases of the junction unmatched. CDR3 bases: TGCGCCAGCAGCCAGTCAGGGGGCGCAGATACGCAGTATTTT. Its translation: CASSQSGGADTQYF.

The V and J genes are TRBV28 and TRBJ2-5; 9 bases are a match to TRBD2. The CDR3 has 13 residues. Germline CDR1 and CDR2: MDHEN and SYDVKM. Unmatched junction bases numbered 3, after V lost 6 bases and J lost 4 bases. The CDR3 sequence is CASRGGGAETQYF. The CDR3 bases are TGTGCCAGCAGGGGCGGGGGGGCAGAGACCCAGTACTTC. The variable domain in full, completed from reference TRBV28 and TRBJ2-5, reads DVKVTQSSRYLVKRTGEKVFLECVQDMDHENMFWYRQDPGLGLRLIYFSYDVKMKEKGDIPEGYSVSREKKERFSLILESASTNQTSMYLCASRGGGAETQYFGPGTRLLVL.

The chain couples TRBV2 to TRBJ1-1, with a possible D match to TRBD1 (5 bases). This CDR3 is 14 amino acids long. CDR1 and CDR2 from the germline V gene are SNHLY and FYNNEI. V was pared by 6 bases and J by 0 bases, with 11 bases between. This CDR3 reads CASRGKDMNTEAFF. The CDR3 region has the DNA TGTGCCAGCAGGGGCAAGGACATGAACACTGAAGCTTTCTTT. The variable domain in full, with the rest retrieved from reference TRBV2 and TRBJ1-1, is EPEVTQTPSHQVTQMGQEVILRCVPISNHLYFYWYRQILGQKVEFLVSFYNNEISEKSEIFDDQFSVERPDGSNFTLKIRSTKLEDSAMYFCASRGKDMNTEAFFGQGTRLTVV.

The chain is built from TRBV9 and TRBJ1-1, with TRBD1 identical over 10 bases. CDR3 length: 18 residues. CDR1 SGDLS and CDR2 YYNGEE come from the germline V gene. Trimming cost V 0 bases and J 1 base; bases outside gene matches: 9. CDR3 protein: CASSVVEWDRGKNTEAFF. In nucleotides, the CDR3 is TGTGCCAGCAGCGTAGTAGAGTGGGACAGGGGAAAGAACACTGAAGCTTTCTTT.

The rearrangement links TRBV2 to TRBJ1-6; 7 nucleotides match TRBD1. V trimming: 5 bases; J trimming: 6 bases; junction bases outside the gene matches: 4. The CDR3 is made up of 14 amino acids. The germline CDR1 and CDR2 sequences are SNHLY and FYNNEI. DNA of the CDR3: TGTGCCAGCAGTTCGACAGGGCGTAATTCACCCCTCCACTTT. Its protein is CASSSTGRNSPLHF.

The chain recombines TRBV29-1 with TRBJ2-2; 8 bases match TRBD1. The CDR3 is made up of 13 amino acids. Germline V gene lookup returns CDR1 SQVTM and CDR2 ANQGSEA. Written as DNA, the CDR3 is TGCAGTTCTGGGACAGGGAACACCGGGGAGCTGTTTTTT. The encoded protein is CSSGTGNTGELFF.